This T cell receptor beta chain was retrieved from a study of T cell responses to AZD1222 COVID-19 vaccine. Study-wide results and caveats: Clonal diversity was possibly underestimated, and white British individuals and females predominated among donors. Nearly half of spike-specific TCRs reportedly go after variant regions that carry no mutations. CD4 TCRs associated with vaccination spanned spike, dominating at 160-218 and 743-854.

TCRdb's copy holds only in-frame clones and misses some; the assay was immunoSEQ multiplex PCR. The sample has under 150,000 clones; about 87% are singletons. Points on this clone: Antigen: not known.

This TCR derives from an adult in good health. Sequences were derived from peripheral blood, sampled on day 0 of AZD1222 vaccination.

The CDR3 sequence: CASSQVSNIRGPNYGYTF. As DNA, the CDR3 is TGCGCCAGCAGCCAAGTGTCCAATATCAGGGGGCCAAACTATGGCTACACCTTC. The V gene is TRBV4-1, the J gene TRBJ1-2, with 8 bases matching TRBD1. Germline loops: CDR1 MGHRA, CDR2 YSYEKL. Losses at the gene ends were 1 base for V and 2 bases for J; bases not matched to a gene: 12. CDR3 length: 18 residues.